A single sample is the source of the 28 T cell receptor beta chains below, sequenced in a study of OX40 agonist ivuxolimab in advanced cancers. Generated by immunoSEQ multiplex PCR, the TCRdb table keeps only in-frame clones and is missing some. Here the sample spans tens of thousands of clones, under 85% being singletons. The sequencing here drew on CD4+ or CD8+ T cells sorted from blood, taken in a trial of the OX40 agonist ivuxolimab. These receptors were collected from an adult with an advanced solid tumor such as melanoma, head and neck, liver or kidney cancer.

The V and J genes are TRBV7-9 and TRBJ2-1; TRBD1 might be the D (5 bases). CDR1 is SEHNR, CDR2 FQNEAQ, per germline (reference sequence). Trimming removed 2 bases at V and 7 bases at J, with 6 bases between. The CDR3 is made up of 12 amino acids. This CDR3 reads CASSLTGNEQFF. The CDR3 coding sequence is TGTGCCAGCAGCTTAACAGGTAATGAGCAGTTCTTC.

V is TRBV28 and J is TRBJ2-5; D unresolved. The CDR3 is made up of 12 amino acids. Trimming removed 1 base from V and 7 bases from J, with 7 bases in between. CDR1 is MDHEN and CDR2 is SYDVKM in the germline V gene. CDR3 DNA sequence: TGTGCCAGCAGTTTATTGGTGGGGACCCAGTACTTC. This encodes CASSLLVGTQYF.

This chain uses TRBV6-5 with TRBJ1-3; 7 nucleotides line up with TRBD1. Trimming took 8 bases from V and 1 from J; bases not matched to a gene: 8. Germline loops: CDR1 MNHEY, CDR2 SVGAGI. The CDR3 runs to 15 residues. CDR3: CASVTGSDSGNTIYF. The CDR3 DNA reads TGTGCCAGCGTGACAGGGAGCGATTCTGGAAACACCATATATTTT.

The gene calls are TRBV5-1 and TRBJ2-2, with D unclear. This CDR3 has 15 amino acids. Germline CDR1 SGHRS, CDR2 YFSETQ. With 2 bases removed from V and 3 bases from J, the gap between germline ends came to 11 bases. CDR3 nucleotide sequence: TGCGCCAGCAGCTTCGACACCCGGGACACCGGGGAGCTGTTTTTT. Residues: CASSFDTRDTGELFF.

This clone was counted only a few times. This chain connects TRBV18 to TRBJ2-7; the match to TRBD1 covers 10 bases. The CDR3 spans 16 residues. Trimming removed 2 bases from V and 6 bases from J; junction bases left unmatched: 10. Germline V lookup: CDR1 KGHSH, CDR2 LQKENI. CDR3 sequence reads: CASSPGGTGVYSEQYF. CDR3 bases: TGTGCCAGCTCACCAGGGGGGACAGGGGTTTATAGCGAGCAGTACTTC. Full variable domain (remainder filled in from reference TRBV18 and TRBJ2-7): NAGVMQNPRHLVRRRGQEARLRCSPMKGHSHVYWYRQLPEEGLKFMVYLQKENIIDESGMPKERFSAEFPKEGPSILRIQQVVRGDSAAYFCASSPGGTGVYSEQYFGPGTRLTVT.

The genes are TRBV28 and TRBJ2-5, with 9 bases lining up with TRBD2. Trimming at V came to 1 base and at J to 2 bases, leaving 11 bases not matched to a gene. The CDR3 runs to 18 residues. The germline CDR1 and CDR2 sequences are MDHEN and SYDVKM. CDR3 protein: CASSLSASGTWGQETQYF. The DNA of the CDR3 is TGTGCCAGCAGTTTATCGGCTAGCGGGACATGGGGACAAGAGACCCAGTACTTC.

The chain carries TRBV7-9 and TRBJ2-2; 7 nucleotides match TRBD2. From germline, CDR1 is SEHNR and CDR2 FQNEAQ (reference sequence). With V trimmed by 6 bases and J by 5 bases, 9 bases remained unmatched. The CDR3 totals 15 residues. The CDR3 nucleotides read TGTGCCAGCAGTAGGAGTCGGCGGGGGACCGGGGAGCTGTTTTTT. This encodes CASSRSRRGTGELFF.

The chain combines TRBV5-1 with TRBJ1-3; no definite D call. Germline CDR1 SGHRS, CDR2 YFSETQ. The length of the CDR3 is 16 residues. The V gene lost 0 bases and the J gene lost 0 bases, with 10 bases spanning the gap. CDR3 nucleotides: TGCGCCAGCAGCTTGGACAGTCCAGGCTCTGGAAACACCATATATTTT. Its protein is CASSLDSPGSGNTIYF. Drawing the rest from reference TRBV5-1 and TRBJ1-3, the complete variable domain is KAGVTQTPRYLIKTRGQQVTLSCSPISGHRSVSWYQQTPGQGLQFLFEYFSETQRNKGNFPGRFSGRQFSNSRSEMNVSTLELGDSALYLCASSLDSPGSGNTIYFGEGSWLTVV.

The chain carries TRBV6-5 and TRBJ2-1; 8 bases align to TRBD2. Germline V CDR1 and CDR2: MNHEY, SVGAGI. V lost 6 bases to trimming and J lost 10 bases; unmatched junction nucleotides: 14. The CDR3 is made up of 15 amino acids. Here the CDR3 DNA reads TGTGCCAGCAGCCCCTTCGACGGGGGGGCTTGGGAGCAGTTCTTC. Translation gives CASSPFDGGAWEQFF.

This clone is a singleton in its sample. The rearrangement links TRBV27 to TRBJ1-1; TRBD1 aligns across 11 bases. Trimming took 7 bases from V and 4 from J; bases not matched to a gene: 11. CDR1 and CDR2 (germline): MNHEY, SMNVEV (reference sequence). This CDR3 comprises 16 residues. CDR3: CASIPWTGGLGTEAFF. In nucleotides, the CDR3 is TGTGCCAGCATCCCCTGGACAGGGGGCCTCGGCACTGAAGCTTTCTTT.

This clone turned up a few times. This chain joins TRBV4-2 and TRBJ2-7; 14 bases are a match to TRBD2. Germline-derived CDR1 and CDR2 are LGHNA and YNFKEQ. This CDR3 is built from 19 residues. Germline trimming cut 4 bases from V and 6 bases from J; bases unmatched to any gene: 17. The CDR3 DNA sequence: TGTGCCAGCAGCCGAGGATTGCGACTAGCGGGAGGGAATGTTAGCGAGCAGTACTTC. It codes for CASSRGLRLAGGNVSEQYF.

CDR3 in DNA: TGTGCCAGTAGTATAGGAGGGGCCAAAAACATTCAGTACTTC. Translated: CASSIGGAKNIQYF. This chain connects TRBV19 to TRBJ2-4, with D possibly being TRBD2 (5 bases). This CDR3 has 14 residues. Germline V gene sequence: CDR1 LNHDA, CDR2 SQIVND (reference sequence). V was trimmed by 1 base and J by 1 base, leaving 5 bases between them.

The chain recombines TRBV7-6 with TRBJ2-2; tentatively, D is TRBD1 or TRBD2 (5 bases each). Germline V gives CDR1 SGHVS, CDR2 FNYEAQ. This CDR3 is 15 amino acids long. Trimming left V 5 bases short and J 1 base short, with 11 bases between. The CDR3, as DNA: TGTGCCAGCAGCCCTGCTGGGGGGAACACCGGGGAGCTGTTTTTT. Its translation: CASSPAGGNTGELFF.

The chain is built from TRBV9 and TRBJ2-7; D gene unclear. The germline CDR1 and CDR2 sequences are SGDLS and YYNGEE. The length of the CDR3 is 14 residues. Trimming removed 1 base at V and 3 bases at J, with 11 bases between. CDR3 DNA sequence: TGTGCCAGCAGCGTAACACCTCAGAGCTACGAGCAGTACTTC. Protein sequence: CASSVTPQSYEQYF. The entire variable domain, with the rest obtained from reference TRBV9 and TRBJ2-7, is as follows: DSGVTQTPKHLITATGQRVTLRCSPRSGDLSVYWYQQSLDQGLQFLIQYYNGEERAKGNILERFSAQQFPDLHSELNLSSLELGDSALYFCASSVTPQSYEQYFGPGTRLTVT.

The V gene is TRBV5-1, the J gene TRBJ1-4; no clear D gene. Germline CDR1 reads SGHRS; CDR2 reads YFSETQ. Trimming cost V 4 bases and J 8 bases, with 15 bases left between them. This CDR3 contains 14 residues. The CDR3 sequence is CASSLFDLGEKLFF. CDR3 nucleotide sequence: TGCGCCAGCAGCCTATTTGACCTCGGGGAAAAACTGTTTTTT.

The chain combines TRBV7-9 with TRBJ1-5; D call uncertain. CDR1 is SEHNR and CDR2 is FQNEAQ in the germline V gene (reference sequence). Trimming pared 3 bases from V and 4 bases from J, leaving 4 bases between. The CDR3 spans 12 residues. The CDR3 sequence is CASSFVNQPQHF. The CDR3 DNA follows: TGTGCCAGCAGCTTTGTAAATCAGCCCCAGCATTTT. The full variable domain, its missing parts supplied by reference TRBV7-9 and TRBJ1-5, is DTGVSQNPRHKITKRGQNVTFRCDPISEHNRLYWYRQTLGQGPEFLTYFQNEAQLEKSRLLSDRFSAERPKGSFSTLEIQRTEQGDSAMYLCASSFVNQPQHFGDGTRLSIL.

The chain carries TRBV28 and TRBJ2-1, with TRBD2 matching over 9 bases. The V segment lost 4 bases and the J segment 2 bases; nucleotides outside the gene matches: 3. CDR1 and CDR2 from the germline V gene are MDHEN and SYDVKM. This CDR3 is 15 amino acids long. The CDR3 nucleotides are TGTGCCAGCAGTTGGGCGGGAGGGCCCTACAATGAGCAGTTCTTC. It translates to CASSWAGGPYNEQFF.

CDR3 amino acids: CASSVDHSGPGTEAFF. CDR3 coding DNA: TGTGCCAGCAGCGTAGATCATAGCGGGCCCGGCACTGAAGCTTTCTTT. V usage is TRBV9 and J usage is TRBJ1-1, with D hard to call. V was cut by 0 bases and J by 4 bases, with 16 bases left in between. CDR3 length: 16 amino acids. Germline CDR1 is SGDLS and CDR2 is YYNGEE.

V is TRBV10-1 and J is TRBJ2-6, with D hard to call. V was pared by 2 bases and J by 4 bases, with 9 bases between. The CDR3 loop spans 15 amino acids. Germline V gene lookup returns CDR1 WNHNN and CDR2 SYGVQD (reference sequence). The CDR3 nucleotides are TGCGCCAGCAGTGAGGCAGGTACCGGGGCCAACGTCCTGACTTTC. As protein: CASSEAGTGANVLTF.

This CDR3 is CASSALGLTNQPQHF. CDR3 in DNA: TGTGCCAGCAGTGCTCTTGGACTCACTAATCAGCCCCAGCATTTT. V gene TRBV28 combines with J gene TRBJ1-5; D gene uncertain. This CDR3 is built from 15 residues. Germline CDR1 is MDHEN and CDR2 is SYDVKM. With 5 bases removed from V and 4 bases from J, the gap between germline ends came to 15 bases.

The chain employs TRBV18 and TRBJ2-3, with 16 positions matching TRBD2. The ends lost 2 bases at V and 1 base at J; junction bases unmatched: 9. This CDR3 contains 20 residues. Germline CDR1 is KGHSH and CDR2 is LQKENI. In DNA, the CDR3 is TGTGCCAGCTCACCAATAGGCGGGACTAGCGGGGGGGCCGGCACAGATACGCAGTATTTT. This gives the protein CASSPIGGTSGGAGTDTQYF.

The rearrangement uses TRBV11-1 and TRBJ2-7, with TRBD2 matching 7 bases. The CDR3 covers 16 residues. The trim removed 0 bases at V and 2 bases at J, leaving 7 bases unmatched. Per germline, CDR1 SGHAT and CDR2 FQDESV (reference sequence). Written as DNA, the CDR3 is TGTGCCAGCAGCTTAGCCCCGTTAGCGGGTACCTACGAGCAGTACTTC. It yields the protein CASSLAPLAGTYEQYF.

In its sample, this clone was seen once. This chain connects TRBV2 to TRBJ1-2, with 7 bases identical to TRBD1. The CDR3 loop spans 14 amino acids. CDR1 is SNHLY, CDR2 FYNNEI, per germline. The trim removed 6 bases at V and 6 bases at J, leaving 10 bases unmatched. The CDR3 is CASSASRGLNGYTF. As DNA, the CDR3 is TGTGCCAGCAGCGCCTCGAGGGGGCTTAATGGCTACACCTTC.

The gene calls are TRBV7-2 and TRBJ1-2; the D gene is possibly TRBD1 (5 bases). The germline gives CDR1 SGHTA, CDR2 FQGNSA. The CDR3 totals 15 residues. V shed 5 bases and J shed 8 bases, with 21 bases lying between them. CDR3: CASSPSPQGVEGYTF. The CDR3 nucleotides are TGTGCCAGCAGCCCTAGCCCTCAGGGAGTCGAGGGCTACACCTTC.

The chain has TRBV4-1 and TRBJ2-5; D may correspond to TRBD1 or TRBD2 (5 bases each). Trimming took off 0 bases at V and 4 bases at J, with 9 bases between the two ends. The CDR3 loop spans 14 amino acids. Per the germline V gene, CDR1 is MGHRA and CDR2 is YSYEKL. DNA for the CDR3: TGCGCCAGCAGCCAAGATGAGGGGCGAGAGACCCAGTACTTC. It translates to CASSQDEGRETQYF.

This rearrangement joins TRBV5-6 to TRBJ1-6; TRBD1 matches 9 bases. CDR3 length: 15 amino acids. V was pared by 4 bases and J by 9 bases, with 8 bases of the junction left unmatched. The germline CDR1 and CDR2 sequences are SGHDT and YYEEEE. CDR3 region: CASSIRQGVASPLHF. Here the CDR3 DNA reads TGTGCCAGCAGCATTCGACAGGGGGTTGCTTCACCCCTCCACTTT.

V is TRBV6-5 and J is TRBJ2-3; perhaps TRBD2 as D (5 bases). Per the germline V gene, CDR1 is MNHEY and CDR2 is SVGAGI. The CDR3 consists of 15 residues. Trimming cost V 0 bases and J 7 bases, with 14 bases left between them. CDR3: CASSYSSRLTNTQYF. For the CDR3, the DNA is TGTGCCAGCAGTTACTCATCGAGACTAACAAATACGCAGTATTTT.

This rearrangement joins TRBV9 to TRBJ2-5; maybe TRBD2 (5 bases). The CDR3 is 13 residues long. Trimming removed 4 bases from V and 5 bases from J, with 12 bases in between. CDR1 SGDLS and CDR2 YYNGEE come from the germline V gene. The CDR3 region is CASSPEGRETQYF. CDR3 nucleotide sequence: TGTGCCAGCAGCCCAGAGGGTCGCGAGACCCAGTACTTC.